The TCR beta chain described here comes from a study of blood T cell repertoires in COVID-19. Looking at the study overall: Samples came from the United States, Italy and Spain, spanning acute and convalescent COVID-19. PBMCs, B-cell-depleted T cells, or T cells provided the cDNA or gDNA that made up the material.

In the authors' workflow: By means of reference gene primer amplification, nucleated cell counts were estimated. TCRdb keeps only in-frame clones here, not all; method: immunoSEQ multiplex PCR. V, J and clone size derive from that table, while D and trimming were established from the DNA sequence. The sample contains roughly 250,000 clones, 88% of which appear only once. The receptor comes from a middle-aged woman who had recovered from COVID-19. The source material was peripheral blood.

The CDR3 protein is CASSLAGLSPGELFF. The CDR3 DNA reads TGTGCCAGCAGCTTGGCGGGACTATCCCCCGGGGAGCTGTTTTTT. The chain combines TRBV5-6 with TRBJ2-2; 7 nucleotides match TRBD2. CDR3 length equals 15 residues. The V gene end was trimmed by 0 bases and the J gene end by 6 bases; junction bases not matched to a gene: 5. Germline CDR1 and CDR2: SGHDT and YYEEEE.